This TCR beta chain emerged from a study of siplizumab effects on memory and regulatory T cells. CDR1 MRHNA and CDR2 SNTAGT come from the germline V gene. V was pared by 2 bases and J by 7 bases, with 4 bases of the junction left unmatched. The CDR3 runs to 16 residues. Study-wide points: Confirmation that proliferating Tregs from siplizumab cultures had suppressive function was not obtained. With siplizumab, cumulative frequency of CD4+ memory-derived alloreactive sequences dropped significantly.

With respect to this clone: Antigen unknown.

About 10^5 TCR templates were assayed per sample. Profiled with immunoSEQ multiplex PCR; TCRdb holds only in-frame clones, not every one. The data contain over 100,000 clones, just over 90% of them singletons. The material sequenced was Tregs sorted from blood. The rearrangement uses TRBV6-4 and TRBJ2-2; 13 nucleotides line up with TRBD2. The TCR comes from a human donor in good health. The CDR3 loop is CASSDGLAGVGGELFF. CDR3 DNA: TGTGCCAGCAGTGACGGACTAGCGGGGGTCGGCGGGGAGCTGTTTTTT.